This passage covers 2 T cell receptor beta chains from one sample sequenced in a study of T cell changes during pregnancy in multiple sclerosis. Sequenced by immunoSEQ multiplex PCR; TCRdb stores in-frame clones only, minus some. The sample has 100,000 to 130,000 clones, just under 95% seen once. Sequencing used peripheral blood, obtained in the third trimester of pregnancy. The source of these receptors is a female donor in good health, enrolled as a control in a pregnancy study.

This clone appeared a single time. The junction does not match germline at one end; this may be a read error. This chain links TRBV7-7 with TRBJ2-1; 11 nucleotides align to TRBD1. Looked up from germline, CDR1 is SSHAT and CDR2 is FNYEAQ (reference sequence). CDR3 length equals 15 residues. CDR3 nucleotides: TGTGCTAGCAGCTTAGGACAGGGGGCTGGCAATGAGCAGTTCTTC. This translates into CASSLGQGAGNEQFF. The full variable domain, completed using reference TRBV7-7 and TRBJ2-1, is GAGVSQSPRYKVTKRGQDVTLRCDPISSHATLYWYQQALGQGPEFLTYFNYEAQPDKSGLPSDRFSAERPEGSISTLTIQRTEQRDSAMYRCASSLGQGAGNEQFFGPGTRLTVL.

The J gene is TRBJ2-5, the V gene TRBV9, with 9 bases fitting TRBD1. CDR1 is SGDLS and CDR2 is YYNGEE in the germline V gene. V shed 2 bases and J 4 bases; nucleotides not matched to a gene: 9. This CDR3 region has 16 residues. CDR3: CASSVPGTGRRETQYF. The CDR3 nucleotides are TGTGCCAGCAGCGTCCCCGGGACAGGGAGACGAGAGACCCAGTACTTC.